A single sample is the source of the 7 T cell receptor beta chains below, sequenced in a study of vaccination and CD4 T cells after COVID-19. Treatment meaning: approximately nine-day PBMC culture with coronavirus spike peptide pools or control peptides (ViraFEST assay). Once obtained from cultured CD4+ T cells, the DNA was sequenced using the Oncomine TCR Beta short-read assay. From the PCR reads, TCRdb called clonotypes with MiXCR, one entry per CDR3 protein. Among tens of thousands of distinct CDR3 sequences listed, about 52% were seen once. What these receptors recognize is not known. The sample taken for sequencing was CD4+ T cells from blood, cultured in vitro. The source of these receptors is a human donor who had recovered from COVID-19.

This chain links TRBV20-1 with TRBJ2-5; D tentatively reads TRBD1 or TRBD2 (6 bases each). V was shortened by 3 bases and J by 6 bases, with 14 bases between the two germline ends. The length of the CDR3 is 13 residues. Per the germline V gene, CDR1 is DFQATT and CDR2 is SNEGSKA (reference sequence). The CDR3 bases are TGCAGTGCTAGCCCCGGGGGCACGCAGACCCAGTACTTC. Translating gives CSASPGGTQTQYF.

This clonotype showed up just a few times. Here the CDR3 reads CASNINSNQPQHF. CDR3 nucleotides: TGTGCCAGCAATATTAATAGCAATCAGCCCCAGCATTTT. The V and J genes are TRBV2 and TRBJ1-5, with D unclear. This CDR3 is 13 amino acids long. Germline V gene sequence: CDR1 SNHLY, CDR2 FYNNEI. Trimming left V 7 bases short and J 0 bases short, with 7 bases between.

In its sample, this clonotype was seen a few times. The chain uses TRBV15 and TRBJ1-1; D gene uncertain. This CDR3 spans 16 amino acids. Trimming removed 0 bases at V and 4 bases at J, with 15 bases between. Germline loops: CDR1 LNHNV, CDR2 YYDKDF (reference sequence). CDR3 sequence reads: CATSREWGGDPTEAFF. DNA for the CDR3: TGTGCCACCAGCAGAGAGTGGGGTGGGGATCCCACTGAAGCTTTCTTT. The entire variable domain, with the rest obtained from reference TRBV15 and TRBJ1-1, is as follows: DAMVIQNPRYQVTQFGKPVTLSCSQTLNHNVMYWYQQKSSQAPKLLFHYYDKDFNNEADTPDNFQSRRPNTSFCFLDIRSPGLGDTAMYLCATSREWGGDPTEAFFGQGTRLTVV.

The V call is TRBV27, the J call TRBJ1-1; no clear D gene. Trimming shortened V by 4 bases and J by 2 bases, and 8 bases separated the two germline ends. The CDR3 extends over 13 amino acids. Germline CDR1 reads MNHEY; CDR2 reads SMNVEV (reference sequence). DNA for the CDR3: TGTGCCAGCAGTTCACAGCTTAACACTGAAGCTTTCTTT. The encoded protein is CASSSQLNTEAFF.

The rearrangement uses TRBV10-1 and TRBJ2-3, with D uncertain. V was shortened by 7 bases and J by 0 bases, with 11 bases between the two germline ends. The germline CDR1 and CDR2 sequences are WNHNN and SYGVQD (reference sequence). This CDR3 spans 14 amino acids. The CDR3, as DNA: TGCGCCAGCATCCGAGGTTACAGCACAGATACGCAGTATTTT. Protein sequence: CASIRGYSTDTQYF.

In its sample, this clonotype was seen a few times. The chain is built from TRBV5-4 and TRBJ1-2; D is possibly TRBD1 (6 bases). Germline CDR1 and CDR2: SGHNT and YYREEE (reference sequence). The CDR3 totals 13 residues. V was trimmed by 1 base and J by 8 bases, leaving 12 bases between them. The CDR3 region has the DNA TGTGCCAGCAGCTTGCAGGGGATAGGAGGCTACACCTTC. This encodes CASSLQGIGGYTF. The full variable domain, with the rest looked up from reference TRBV5-4 and TRBJ1-2, is ETGVTQSPTHLIKTRGQQVTLRCSSQSGHNTVSWYQQALGQGPQFIFQYYREEENGRGNFPPRFSGLQFPNYSSELNVNALELDDSALYLCASSLQGIGGYTFGSGTRLTVV.

The sample holds a few counts of this clonotype. V is TRBV7-2 and J is TRBJ1-1; D is undetermined. This CDR3 is 13 amino acids long. The V and J ends lost 5 bases and 3 bases respectively, with 10 bases between them. CDR1 and CDR2 from the germline V gene are SGHTA and FQGNSA. The CDR3 loop reads CASSPLRDTEAFF. For the CDR3, the DNA is TGTGCCAGCAGCCCCTTGAGGGACACTGAAGCTTTCTTT. Filled out from reference TRBV7-2 and TRBJ1-1, the complete variable domain reads GAGVSQSPSNKVTEKGKDVELRCDPISGHTALYWYRQSLGQGLEFLIYFQGNSAPDKSGLPSDRFSAERTGGSVSTLTIQRTQQEDSAVYLCASSPLRDTEAFFGQGTRLTVV.